This T cell receptor beta chain was sequenced for a study of blood T cell repertoires in COVID-19. Original analysis: Amplification of reference gene primers provided the estimated nucleated cell counts. TCRdb's copy holds only in-frame clones and misses some; the assay was immunoSEQ multiplex PCR. That table gives V, J and clone size, and the DNA gave D and trimming. The table has some 150,000 clones, around 87% seen once. This CDR3 comprises 16 residues. The clonotype comes from a middle-aged woman with acute or convalescent COVID-19. Material: peripheral blood. V and J are TRBV12-2 and TRBJ1-1; the DNA was not compared with TRBD1, the D call given in the table. TRBV12-2 is termed a pseudogene. The CDR3 region is CASRPNPPGVYTEAFF. The CDR3 DNA reads as TGTGCAAGTCGCCCCAACCCGCCAGGGGTTTACACTGAAGCTTTCTTT.